This record looks at one T cell receptor (beta chain) sequence and its context. These data originate in a study of blood T cell repertoires in COVID-19. Data came from immunoSEQ multiplex PCR; TCRdb stores just in-frame clones and leaves some out. Among some 150,000 clones listed, 70% to 85% were seen once. Source material: PBMCs or T cells enriched from blood (not recorded which). The sequence was collected from a woman between 18 and 29 years old who had been exposed to COVID-19.

Written as DNA, the CDR3 is TGTGCCAGCAGTCCCCCACCTACCTACGAGCAGTACTTC. As protein: CASSPPPTYEQYF. J is TRBJ2-7 and V is TRBV28; no clear D gene. Trimming removed 5 bases at V and 2 bases at J, with 10 bases between. Germline V gene sequence: CDR1 MDHEN, CDR2 SYDVKM. There are 13 residues in the CDR3.